A selection of T cell receptor beta chains follows, all from one sample in a study of T cell repertoires in cytomegalovirus infection. TCRdb ran MiXCR on the reads and lists one entry per CDR3 protein. In the table there are roughly 280,000 distinct CDR3 sequences, roughly 10% of which are singletons. The sequencing sample was made of PBMCs. Receptor source: a human donor in good health (CMV status not recorded). Some clones in this sample may be carry-over from other donors' samples. Each CDR3 is given with its conserved first and last residue. Each record gives: V gene, J gene, clone size, D gene, CDR3 DNA, CDR3 protein. The D gene is left open where the match is weak. Clone sizes are given selectively: once, few, many, or a class where the clone is expanded.

TRBV7-2	TRBJ1-5	many	TRBD1	TGTGCCAGCAGCCCCGGACAGGGTGGGAATCAGCCCCAGCATTTT	CASSPGQGGNQPQHF
TRBV28	TRBJ1-2	many	.	TGTGCCAGCAGTTTAGACGGCAAGTACTATGGCTACACCTTC	CASSLDGKYYGYTF
TRBV7-2	TRBJ1-6	many	.	TGTGCCAGCAGCCCCAGGACCCGGTCACCCCTCCACTTT	CASSPRTRSPLHF
TRBV20-1	TRBJ1-4	few	.	TGCAGTGCTAGACCCGCGGGATTGGCCAAGGAAAAACTGTTTTTT	CSARPAGLAKEKLFF
TRBV20-1	TRBJ2-1	.	TRBD2	TGCAGTGCTAGATCCTGGGCCGGGACTAGCGCTAACAATGAGCAGTTCTTC	CSARSWAGTSANNEQFF
TRBV28	TRBJ2-7	many	TRBD2	TGTGCCAGCAGTTTTGAAACTTGGACTAGCGGGGTGACCTACGAGCAGTACTTC	CASSFETWTSGVTYEQYF
TRBV5-1	TRBJ2-7	many	TRBD1	TGCGCCAGCAGCCCCGGTTCGGACAGGGCCTACGAGCAGTACTTC	CASSPGSDRAYEQYF
TRBV5-6	TRBJ2-7	many	TRBD1	TGTGCCAGCAGCTTGGCGGGACAGGGGAGGCACGAGCAGTACTTC	CASSLAGQGRHEQYF
TRBV20-1	TRBJ1-6	many	TRBD1	TGCAGTGCTAGAAGACAGGGGCGACAAGATCTCCACTTT	CSARRQGRQDLHF
TRBV6-6	TRBJ2-3	.	TRBD1	TGTGCCAGCAGTAGGACAGGGGGAGGCACAGATACGCAGTATTTT	CASSRTGGGTDTQYF
TRBV7-2	TRBJ1-3	.	.	TGTGCCAGCAGCCCCCCCCTGGGGGCGACGGGAAACACCATATATTTT	CASSPPLGATGNTIYF
TRBV2	TRBJ2-3	few	TRBD2	TGTGCCAGCAGACAGAGCGGGGATCGTACGCAGTATTTT	CASRQSGDRTQYF
TRBV7-2	TRBJ1-6	many	.	TGTGCCAGCAGCCCGACTATTAGGCTTAATTCACCCCTCCACTTT	CASSPTIRLNSPLHF
TRBV9	TRBJ1-2	.	TRBD1	TGTGCCAGCAGCGCGGGGGACAGGGTGAGCTATGGCTACACCTTC	CASSAGDRVSYGYTF
TRBV28	TRBJ1-5	many	TRBD1	TGTGCCAGCAGGGCAGGGGGCAACAATCAGCCCCAGCATTTT	CASRAGGNNQPQHF
TRBV7-3	TRBJ1-1	many	.	TGTGCCAGCAGCGCATACAGGAACTCTGAAGCTTTCTTT	CASSAYRNSEAFF
TRBV7-2	TRBJ2-1	few	TRBD2	TGTGCCAGCAGCCAGAAGCGGGAGGGCCTTAATGAGCAGTTCTTC	CASSQKREGLNEQFF
TRBV7-2	TRBJ2-7	many	TRBD2	TGTGCCAGCAGCTTAGTTAGCGGGGGGGCCGGGCCCTACGAGCAGTACTTC	CASSLVSGGAGPYEQYF
TRBV11-1	TRBJ1-1	.	TRBD1	TGTGCCAGCAGCGGGACAGGGACCATGAACACTGAAGCTTTCTTT	CASSGTGTMNTEAFF
TRBV7-2	TRBJ2-3	many	.	TGTGCCAGCAGCTTAGGATGGGCGGGGTCTAGCACAGATACGCAGTATTTT	CASSLGWAGSSTDTQYF
TRBV7-6	TRBJ2-5	many	.	TGTGCCAGCAGCTTTGAGCTTCCACCCCGGGAGACCCAGTACTTC	CASSFELPPRETQYF
TRBV5-1	TRBJ2-1	many	TRBD2	TGCGCCAGCAGCTTCCAGGGACTAGGGAGTAACAATGAGCAGTTCTTC	CASSFQGLGSNNEQFF
TRBV6-2/TRBV6-3	TRBJ2-7	many	.	TGTGCCAGCAGTTACCCAGGGATATACGAGCAGTACTTC	CASSYPGIYEQYF
TRBV19	TRBJ1-1	few	.	TGTGCCAGTAAGGTCCGGGGGCGCGGGACTGAAGCTTTCTTT	CASKVRGRGTEAFF
TRBV7-2	TRBJ2-1	.	.	TGTGCCAGCAGCTTAGTTGTCTCGCGGGGAGACAATGAGCAGTTCTTC	CASSLVVSRGDNEQFF
TRBV27	TRBJ2-5	once	.	TGTGCCAGCAGGCGTCTTGGGGCTCAAGAGACCCAGTACTTC	CASRRLGAQETQYF
TRBV7-6	TRBJ2-7	many	.	TGTGCCAGCAGCTCGAGAACGGACGTTACCTACGAGCAGTACTTC	CASSSRTDVTYEQYF
TRBV29-1	TRBJ1-1	many	.	TGCAGCGTTGCCAGAGGGCAGGCTGAAGCTTTCTTT	CSVARGQAEAFF
TRBV12-3/TRBV12-4	TRBJ2-1	.	TRBD2	TGTGCCAGCAGAGAAGCGGGAGGGGGGTACAATGAGCAGTTCTTC	CASREAGGGYNEQFF
TRBV7-8	TRBJ2-5	many	TRBD1	TGTGCCAGCAGCTCCAACAGGGGGCCAGAGACCCAGTACTTC	CASSSNRGPETQYF
TRBV29-1	TRBJ2-3	.	TRBD2	TGCAGCGTTGACGGGCTAGCGGGACGCACAGATACGCAGTATTTT	CSVDGLAGRTDTQYF
TRBV19	TRBJ1-2	.	.	TGTGCCAGTAGTATAGAGGCAGGGAACTATGGCTACACCTTC	CASSIEAGNYGYTF
TRBV12-3/TRBV12-4	TRBJ1-1	many	.	TGTGCCAGCAGTTTAGCTGGACCGGATATGGGCACTGAAGCTTTCTTT	CASSLAGPDMGTEAFF
TRBV11-2	TRBJ1-1	many	.	TGTGCCAGCAGCCCGAATATAATGAACACTGAAGCTTTCTTT	CASSPNIMNTEAFF
TRBV20-1	TRBJ2-5	few	.	TGCAGTGCTAGAGTTGGGGCGGGAGAGACCCAGTACTTC	CSARVGAGETQYF
TRBV12-5	TRBJ2-1	.	.	TGTGCTAGTGGTTTGAGGGTGTTGCCCCCCCAAGCAAATGAGCAGTTCTTC	CASGLRVLPPQANEQFF
TRBV4-2	TRBJ2-5	.	TRBD2	TGTGCCAGCAGCCAAGATTTTCTAGCGGGGGGGTTGCAGTACTTC	CASSQDFLAGGLQYF
TRBV7-8	TRBJ2-1	many	TRBD2	TGTGCCAGCAGCCCACAAGGACTAGCGGGATACAATGAGCAGTTCTTC	CASSPQGLAGYNEQFF
TRBV7-2	TRBJ2-3	many	TRBD1	TGTGCCAGCAGCTCCCGAGGACAGGGTTCAGATACGCAGTATTTT	CASSSRGQGSDTQYF
TRBV4-1	TRBJ2-5	few	TRBD2	TGTGCCAGCAGCCAAGAGGGGACTAGCGGGAGGCAAGAGACCCAGTACTTC	CASSQEGTSGRQETQYF
TRBV18	TRBJ2-7	.	.	TGTGCCAGCTCACCAAGGGGCGCGGGGGCGTACGAGCAGTACTTC	CASSPRGAGAYEQYF
TRBV6-2/TRBV6-3	TRBJ1-1	.	.	TGTGCCAGCAGGGCTCCCGGCCAGGGCACTGAAGCTTTCTTT	CASRAPGQGTEAFF
TRBV2	TRBJ2-7	.	.	TGTGCCAGCATCGGCAGGCGTATTTTGGAGCAGTACTTC	CASIGRRILEQYF
TRBV6-2/TRBV6-3	TRBJ1-5	few	TRBD1	TGTGCCAGCAGTACTACCCGGACAGGGTCCCGAAGCAATCAGCCCCAGCATTTT	CASSTTRTGSRSNQPQHF
TRBV6-2/TRBV6-3	TRBJ2-1	many	.	TGTGCCAGCAGGAAACTTCAAGCTGGGTACAATGAGCAGTTCTTC	CASRKLQAGYNEQFF
TRBV7-2	TRBJ2-7	many	TRBD2	TGTGCCAGCAGCTTATCAGCGGGGAGCGAGCAGTACTTC	CASSLSAGSEQYF
TRBV25-1	TRBJ1-2	.	.	TGTGCCAGCAGTGAATATAAAGATTATGGCTACACCTTC	CASSEYKDYGYTF
TRBV6-5	TRBJ1-2	few	.	TGTGCCAGCAGTTACTCAGGGGGGGGAGGCTATGGCTACACCTTC	CASSYSGGGGYGYTF
TRBV7-2	TRBJ2-1	many	TRBD2	TGTGCCAGCAGCTTCTCGGCTAGCGGAAACAATGAGCAGTTCTTC	CASSFSASGNNEQFF
TRBV7-2	TRBJ1-2	few	.	TGTGCCAGCAGCTTAGGGGGGGGTTTTGGCTACACCTTC	CASSLGGGFGYTF
TRBV6-1	TRBJ1-4	.	.	TGTGCCAGCACCCGGACAACTAATGAAAAACTGTTTTTT	CASTRTTNEKLFF
TRBV19	TRBJ1-1	.	.	TGTGCCAGTAGTCCCCGGGGAGAAAACACTGAAGCTTTCTTT	CASSPRGENTEAFF
TRBV5-1	TRBJ2-1	.	.	TGCGCCAGCAGCTTGGAGTCGAGAGGCAATGAGCAGTTCTTC	CASSLESRGNEQFF
TRBV4-3	TRBJ1-5	.	TRBD1	TGCGCCAGCAGCCAAAAAGGGGGCGGAAATCAGCCCCAGCATTTT	CASSQKGGGNQPQHF
TRBV11-2	TRBJ1-1	few	.	TGTGCCAGCAGCTGGGGGGCCTCCCAAGCTTTCTTT	CASSWGASQAFF